This record concerns one TCR beta chain sequence. Antigen specificity is unknown. The data originate from a study of response to subunit inactivated influenza vaccine. The study, taken as a whole, reports: New T cells are recruited in small numbers by each seasonal influenza vaccination, according to the authors' suggestion.

TCRdb fed the RT-PCR reads into MiXCR, producing one record per CDR3 protein. The table includes roughly 780,000 distinct CDR3 sequences, about 18% detected once. V lost 6 bases and J lost 7; bases outside the gene matches: 12. The CDR3 totals 13 residues. Germline V CDR1 and CDR2: DFQATT, SNEGSKA (reference sequence). Sequenced here: PBMCs from blood, sampled around 5 days after vaccination. The receptor was isolated from a man aged 50 to 60 who received an inactivated influenza vaccine. The chain joins TRBV20-1 to TRBJ2-7, with 7 bases identical to TRBD2. For the CDR3, the DNA is TGCAGTGCGGGTGGGGAGGGTCTTTGGGAGCAGTACTTC. The encoded protein is CSAGGEGLWEQYF.